Described below is a single T cell receptor (beta chain) sequence and its context. The V gene end was trimmed by 7 bases and the J gene end by 6 bases; junction bases not matched to a gene: 14. The germline V gene encodes CDR1 ENHRY and CDR2 SYGVKD. There are 16 residues in the CDR3. The sample is drawn from a study of blood T cell repertoires in COVID-19. Produced via immunoSEQ multiplex PCR; TCRdb's table is partial and in-frame only. The sample holds around 430,000 clones; just under 90% are singletons and the top ten take approximately 9.3%. Sequencing was performed on PBMCs or T cells enriched from blood (not recorded which). The sequence was collected from a woman in her forties or fifties who had recovered from COVID-19. The chain is built from TRBV10-3 and TRBJ1-2, with 10 positions matching TRBD1. The CDR3, as DNA: TGTGCCATCACTGGGACAGGGGTCACTACCGGCGATGGCTACACCTTC. Its translation is CAITGTGVTTGDGYTF.